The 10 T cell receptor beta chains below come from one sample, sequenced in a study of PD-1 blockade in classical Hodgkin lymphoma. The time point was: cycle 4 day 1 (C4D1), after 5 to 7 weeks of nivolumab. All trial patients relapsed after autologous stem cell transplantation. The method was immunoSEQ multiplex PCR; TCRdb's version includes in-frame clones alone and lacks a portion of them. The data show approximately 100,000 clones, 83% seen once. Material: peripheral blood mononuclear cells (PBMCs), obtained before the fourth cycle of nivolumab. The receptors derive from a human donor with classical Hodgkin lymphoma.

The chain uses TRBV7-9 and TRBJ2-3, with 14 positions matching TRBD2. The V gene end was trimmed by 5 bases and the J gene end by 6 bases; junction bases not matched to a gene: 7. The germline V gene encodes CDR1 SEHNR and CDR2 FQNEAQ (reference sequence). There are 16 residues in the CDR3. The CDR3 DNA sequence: TGTGCCAGCAGCCCAGGGACTAGCGGGAGTGGGGATACGCAGTATTTT. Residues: CASSPGTSGSGDTQYF.

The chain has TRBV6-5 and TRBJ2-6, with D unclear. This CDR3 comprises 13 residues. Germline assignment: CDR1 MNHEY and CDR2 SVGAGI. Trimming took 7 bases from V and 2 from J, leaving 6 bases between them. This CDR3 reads CASTLTGANVLTF. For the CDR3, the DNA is TGTGCCAGCACCCTCACTGGGGCCAACGTCCTGACTTTC.

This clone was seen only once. The CDR3 nucleotides read TGTGCCAGCAGTTTCCGGACAGGGGCTATGGGCTACACCTTC. It is translated as CASSFRTGAMGYTF. The chain is built from TRBV11-2 and TRBJ1-2; TRBD1 matches 9 bases. The germline V gene encodes CDR1 SGHAT and CDR2 FQNNGV. Unmatched junction bases numbered 10, after V lost 6 bases and J lost 8 bases. This CDR3 has 14 residues.

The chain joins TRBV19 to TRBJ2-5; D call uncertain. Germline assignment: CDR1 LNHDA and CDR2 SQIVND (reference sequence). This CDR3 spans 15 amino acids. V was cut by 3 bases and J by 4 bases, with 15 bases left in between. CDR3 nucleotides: TGTGCCAGTAGTATTGTTCCGGGCACGGGAGAGACCCAGTACTTC. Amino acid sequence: CASSIVPGTGETQYF.

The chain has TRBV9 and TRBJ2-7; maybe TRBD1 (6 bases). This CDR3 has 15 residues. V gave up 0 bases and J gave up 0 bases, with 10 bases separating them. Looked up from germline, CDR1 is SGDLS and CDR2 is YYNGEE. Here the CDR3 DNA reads TGTGCCAGCAGCGTAGGGAGAGGGGGCTCCTACGAGCAGTACTTC. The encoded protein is CASSVGRGGSYEQYF.

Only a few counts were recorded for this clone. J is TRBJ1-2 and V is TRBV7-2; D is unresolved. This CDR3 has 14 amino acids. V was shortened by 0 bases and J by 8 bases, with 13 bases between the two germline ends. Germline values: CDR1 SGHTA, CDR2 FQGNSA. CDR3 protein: CASSLATEVGGYTF. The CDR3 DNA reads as TGTGCCAGCAGCTTAGCAACGGAAGTTGGGGGCTACACCTTC. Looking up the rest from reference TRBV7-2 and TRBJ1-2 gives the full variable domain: GAGVSQSPSNKVTEKGKDVELRCDPISGHTALYWYRQSLGQGLEFLIYFQGNSAPDKSGLPSDRFSAERTGGSVSTLTIQRTQQEDSAVYLCASSLATEVGGYTFGSGTRLTVV.

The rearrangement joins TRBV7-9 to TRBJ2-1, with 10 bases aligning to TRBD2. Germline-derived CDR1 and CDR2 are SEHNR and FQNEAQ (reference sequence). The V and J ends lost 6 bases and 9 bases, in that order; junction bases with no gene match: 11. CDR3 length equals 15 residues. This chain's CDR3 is CASSRASGRQSEQFF. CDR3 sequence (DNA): TGTGCCAGCAGTAGGGCTAGCGGGAGACAAAGTGAGCAGTTCTTC.

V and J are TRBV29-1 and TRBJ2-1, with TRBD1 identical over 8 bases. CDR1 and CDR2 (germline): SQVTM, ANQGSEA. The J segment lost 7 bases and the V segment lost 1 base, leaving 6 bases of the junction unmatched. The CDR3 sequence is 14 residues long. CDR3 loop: CSVEVTGGRNEQFF. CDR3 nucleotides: TGCAGCGTTGAAGTAACAGGGGGACGGAATGAGCAGTTCTTC.

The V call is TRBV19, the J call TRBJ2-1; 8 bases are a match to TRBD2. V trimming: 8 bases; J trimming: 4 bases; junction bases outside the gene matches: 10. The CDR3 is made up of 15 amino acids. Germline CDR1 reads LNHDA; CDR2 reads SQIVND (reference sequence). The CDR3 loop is CASLGWSSGYNEQFF. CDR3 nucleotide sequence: TGTGCCAGTTTGGGTTGGTCTAGCGGGTACAATGAGCAGTTCTTC. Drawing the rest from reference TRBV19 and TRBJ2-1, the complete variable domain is DGGITQSPKYLFRKEGQNVTLSCEQNLNHDAMYWYRQDPGQGLRLIYYSQIVNDFQKGDIAEGYSVSREKKESFPLTVTSAQKNPTAFYLCASLGWSSGYNEQFFGPGTRLTVL.

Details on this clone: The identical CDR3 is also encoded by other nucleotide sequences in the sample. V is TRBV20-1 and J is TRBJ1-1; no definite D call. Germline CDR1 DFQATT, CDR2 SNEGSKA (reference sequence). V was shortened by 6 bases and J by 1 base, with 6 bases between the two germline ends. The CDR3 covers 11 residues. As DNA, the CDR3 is TGCAGTGCCGGAGGGAACACTGAAGCTTTCTTT. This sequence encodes CSAGGNTEAFF.